This T cell receptor (beta chain) originates from a study of technical replicates of blood from several donors. Here immunoSEQ multiplex PCR was the method, and the copy in TCRdb shows in-frame clones only, minus some. Among roughly 100,000 clones, approximately 95% were seen once, and the ten largest hold about 0.34%. Germline CDR1 and CDR2: DFQATT and SNEGSKA (reference sequence). This CDR3 has 11 amino acids. Deletions cut 4 bases from V and 14 bases from J, with 14 bases between. The sequence was obtained from a human donor in good health. The sequenced material came from T cells isolated from PBMCs. This chain uses TRBV20-1 with TRBJ1-4, with a possible D match to TRBD1 (5 bases). CDR3 sequence (DNA): TGCAGTGCTAACGGTCAGGGCTTTCTGTTTTTT. Translation gives CSANGQGFLFF.